The 2 T cell receptor beta chains below come from one sample, sequenced in a study of T cells in Graves' hyperthyroidism and ophthalmopathy. Amplified TCR beta CDR3 regions came from RNA transcripts. HTBI primers were used for first-round RT-PCR of the TCR CDR3. TCRdb re-derived calls from the multiplex PCR reads in MiXCR, one entry per CDR3 protein. Of roughly 56,000 distinct CDR3 sequences detected, about 50% appear once; the ten largest clones hold roughly 12%. The sequenced sample consisted of blood. The receptors come from a woman in her thirties with Graves' ophthalmopathy.

This clonotype showed up many times. The gene calls are TRBV29-1 and TRBJ2-5; 7 nucleotides agree with TRBD1. V lost 7 bases and J lost 5; bases outside the gene matches: 13. The CDR3 consists of 14 residues. CDR1 is SQVTM, CDR2 ANQGSEA, per germline. CDR3 in DNA: TGCAGCGCGATAAGGGACAGCCCTCCGGAGACCCAGTACTTC. It codes for CSAIRDSPPETQYF.

The CDR3 DNA is TGTGCCAGCAGCTCGGGACGTCGGGAGCAGTACTTC. Residues: CASSSGRREQYF. The V gene is TRBV7-9, the J gene TRBJ2-7, with D possibly being TRBD1 or TRBD2 (5 bases each). CDR1 is SEHNR and CDR2 is FQNEAQ in the germline V gene (reference sequence). Trimming removed 4 bases from V and 7 bases from J, with 11 bases in between. This CDR3 is 12 amino acids long. Based on the CDR3 plus reference TRBV7-9 and TRBJ2-7, the full variable domain is DTGVSQNPRHKITKRGQNVTFRCDPISEHNRLYWYRQTLGQGPEFLTYFQNEAQLEKSRLLSDRFSAERPKGSFSTLEIQRTEQGDSAMYLCASSSGRREQYFGPGTRLTVT.